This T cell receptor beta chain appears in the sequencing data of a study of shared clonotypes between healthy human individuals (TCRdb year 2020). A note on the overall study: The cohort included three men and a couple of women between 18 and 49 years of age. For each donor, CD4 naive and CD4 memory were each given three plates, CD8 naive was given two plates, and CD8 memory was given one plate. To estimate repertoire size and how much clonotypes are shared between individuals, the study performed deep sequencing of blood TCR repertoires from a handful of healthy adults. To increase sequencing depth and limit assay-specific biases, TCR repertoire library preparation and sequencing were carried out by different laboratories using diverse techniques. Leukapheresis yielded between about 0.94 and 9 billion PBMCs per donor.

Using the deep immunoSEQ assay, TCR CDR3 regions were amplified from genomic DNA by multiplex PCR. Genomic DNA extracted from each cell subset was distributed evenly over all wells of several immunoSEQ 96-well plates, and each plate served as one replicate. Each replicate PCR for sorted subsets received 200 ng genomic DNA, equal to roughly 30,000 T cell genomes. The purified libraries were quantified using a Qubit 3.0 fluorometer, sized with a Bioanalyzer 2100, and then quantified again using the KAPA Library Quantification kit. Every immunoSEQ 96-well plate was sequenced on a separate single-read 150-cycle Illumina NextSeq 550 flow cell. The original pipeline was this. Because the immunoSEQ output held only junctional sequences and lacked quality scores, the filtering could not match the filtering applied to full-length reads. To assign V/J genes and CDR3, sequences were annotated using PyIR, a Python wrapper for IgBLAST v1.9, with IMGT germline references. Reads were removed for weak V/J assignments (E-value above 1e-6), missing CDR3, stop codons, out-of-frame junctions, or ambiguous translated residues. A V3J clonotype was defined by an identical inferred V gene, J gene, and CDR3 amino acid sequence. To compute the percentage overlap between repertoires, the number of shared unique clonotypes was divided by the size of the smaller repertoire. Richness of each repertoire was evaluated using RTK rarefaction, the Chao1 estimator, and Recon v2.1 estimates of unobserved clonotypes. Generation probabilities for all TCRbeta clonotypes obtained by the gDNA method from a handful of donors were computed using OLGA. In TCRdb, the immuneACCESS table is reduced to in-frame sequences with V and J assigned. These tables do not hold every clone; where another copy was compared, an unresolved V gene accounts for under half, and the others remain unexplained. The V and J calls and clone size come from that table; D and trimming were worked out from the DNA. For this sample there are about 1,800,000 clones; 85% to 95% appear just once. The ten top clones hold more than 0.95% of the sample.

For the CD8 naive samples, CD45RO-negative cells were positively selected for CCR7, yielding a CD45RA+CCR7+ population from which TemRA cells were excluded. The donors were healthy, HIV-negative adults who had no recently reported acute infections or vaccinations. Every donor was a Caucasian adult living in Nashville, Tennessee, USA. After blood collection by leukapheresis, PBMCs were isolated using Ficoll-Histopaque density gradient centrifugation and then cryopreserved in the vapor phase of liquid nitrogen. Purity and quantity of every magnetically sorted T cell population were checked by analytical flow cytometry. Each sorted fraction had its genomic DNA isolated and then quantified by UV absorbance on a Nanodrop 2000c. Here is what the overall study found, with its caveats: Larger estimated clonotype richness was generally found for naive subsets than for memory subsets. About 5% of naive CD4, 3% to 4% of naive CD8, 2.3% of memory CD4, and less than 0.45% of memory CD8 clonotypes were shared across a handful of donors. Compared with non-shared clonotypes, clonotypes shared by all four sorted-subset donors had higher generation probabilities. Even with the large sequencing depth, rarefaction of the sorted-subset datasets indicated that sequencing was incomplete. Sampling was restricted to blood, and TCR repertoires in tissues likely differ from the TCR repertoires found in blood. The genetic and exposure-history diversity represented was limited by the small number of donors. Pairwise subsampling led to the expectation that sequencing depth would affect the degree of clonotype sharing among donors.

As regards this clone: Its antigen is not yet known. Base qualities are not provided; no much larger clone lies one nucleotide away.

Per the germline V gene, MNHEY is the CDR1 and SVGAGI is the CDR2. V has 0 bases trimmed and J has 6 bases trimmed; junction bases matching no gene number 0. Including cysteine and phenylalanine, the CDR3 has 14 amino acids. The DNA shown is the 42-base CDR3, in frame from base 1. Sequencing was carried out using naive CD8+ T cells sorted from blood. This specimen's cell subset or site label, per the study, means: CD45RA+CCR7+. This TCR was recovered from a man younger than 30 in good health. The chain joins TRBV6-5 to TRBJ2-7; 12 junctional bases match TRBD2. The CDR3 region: CASSYSLAGGEQYF. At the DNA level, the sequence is TGTGCCAGCAGTTACTCACTAGCGGGGGGCGAGCAGTACTTC.